The rows below give T cell receptor beta chains drawn from one sample of a study of T-cell reconstitution after alpha-beta-depleted transplantation in children. One entry per CDR3 protein results from TCRdb running MiXCR on the PCR reads. The table shows a few hundred thousand distinct CDR3 sequences, with 10% to 15% occurring only once. The sample here was PBMCs, mostly from graft donor cells, taken 360 days after TCRalphabeta/CD19-depleted stem cell transplant. The receptors stem from a male patient aged 10 to 17 who had a stem cell transplant for acute myeloid leukemia, so the T cells may come from the graft donor. Each CDR3 is given with its conserved first and last residue. D genes are given only for firm matches. Size is stated for part of the rows, as once, few or many counts, or as a class when the clone is expanded.

j_gene,abundance,v_gene,d_gene,CDR3aa,CDR3nt
TRBJ1-1,.,TRBV20-1,.,CSARDQGHTEAFF,TGCAGTGCTAGAGATCAGGGTCACACTGAAGCTTTCTTT
TRBJ2-1,many,TRBV6-1,TRBD2,CASSPEVLAGLYNEQFF,TGTGCCAGCAGCCCTGAAGTACTAGCGGGACTATACAATGAGCAGTTCTTC
TRBJ2-3,few,TRBV14,TRBD1,CASSRTGGVTDTQYF,TGTGCCAGCAGCCGGACAGGGGGCGTGACAGATACGCAGTATTTT
TRBJ2-7,few,TRBV9,.,CASSVGPVPNEQYF,TGTGCCAGCAGCGTGGGCCCGGTCCCTAATGAGCAGTACTTC
TRBJ2-1,.,TRBV7-2,.,CASSPDGAEYNEQFF,TGTGCCAGCAGCCCCGACGGGGCTGAGTACAATGAGCAGTTCTTC
TRBJ2-1,.,TRBV7-6,TRBD1,CASSPRGQGRQFF,TGTGCCAGCAGCCCGAGGGGACAGGGCCGTCAGTTCTTC
TRBJ2-2,few,TRBV18,.,CASVDGELFF,TGTGCCAGCGTCGATGGGGAGCTGTTTTTT
TRBJ2-7,.,TRBV11-2,.,CASSFGRRYEQYF,TGTGCCAGCAGCTTTGGGAGGCGGTACGAGCAGTACTTC
TRBJ2-1,.,TRBV21-1,.,CASSGQGHSYNEQFF,TGTGCCAGCAGCGGACAGGGCCACTCCTACAATGAGCAGTTCTTC
TRBJ2-5,.,TRBV7-3,.,CASSPGVTRDQKTQYF,TGTGCCAGCAGCCCAGGGGTTACGCGGGACCAAAAGACCCAGTACTTC
TRBJ2-3,many,TRBV24-1,TRBD1,CATSDRDSSLTDTQYF,TGTGCCACCAGTGATCGGGACAGCTCACTCACAGATACGCAGTATTTT
TRBJ1-2,.,TRBV10-3,.,CAISESSGYGGYTF,TGTGCCATCAGTGAGTCTTCAGGGTATGGCGGCTACACCTTC
TRBJ2-1,few,TRBV19,.,CASSMGVGGSYNEQFF,TGTGCCAGTAGTATGGGGGTTGGGGGATCCTACAATGAGCAGTTCTTC
TRBJ2-1,many,TRBV28,.,CASSPPYSGVHKQFF,TGTGCCAGCAGTCCACCTTATTCGGGGGTACACAAGCAGTTCTTC
TRBJ2-5,many,TRBV27,TRBD1,CASRQGAETQYF,TGTGCCAGCAGACAGGGGGCGGAGACCCAGTACTTC
TRBJ2-1,.,TRBV5-1,.,CASREFSVLNSYNEQFF,TGCGCCAGCAGGGAATTCAGCGTCCTTAACTCCTACAATGAGCAGTTCTTC
TRBJ2-1,many,TRBV9,.,CASSVAAVGNEQFF,TGTGCCAGCAGCGTAGCGGCGGTTGGCAATGAGCAGTTCTTC
TRBJ2-1,few,TRBV28,.,CASSLFGTNEQFF,TGTGCCAGCAGTTTGTTCGGGACCAATGAGCAGTTCTTC
TRBJ2-7,many,TRBV20-1,TRBD2,CSAVRTTSWYEQYF,TGCAGTGCGGTAAGGACGACTAGCTGGTACGAGCAGTACTTC
TRBJ2-7,.,TRBV29-1,TRBD2,CSVRLAYEQYF,TGCAGCGTTAGACTAGCGTACGAGCAGTACTTC
TRBJ1-2,few,TRBV29-1,.,CSAEKGYGYTF,TGCAGTGCCGAAAAGGGCTATGGCTACACCTTC
TRBJ2-5,.,TRBV27,.,CASSPTPATGETQYF,TGTGCCAGCAGCCCCACTCCGGCCACAGGAGAGACCCAGTACTTC
TRBJ1-6,.,TRBV12-3/TRBV12-4,.,CASSLLGGSYNSPLHF,TGTGCCAGCAGTTTATTGGGGGGCTCCTATAATTCACCCCTCCACTTT
TRBJ2-3,few,TRBV10-3,TRBD1,CAISDDRVSTDTQYF,TGTGCCATCAGTGACGACAGGGTATCCACAGATACGCAGTATTTT
TRBJ2-2,.,TRBV20-1,TRBD1,CSARLTGDTGELFF,TGCAGTGCTAGACTGACAGGGGACACCGGGGAGCTGTTTTTT
TRBJ2-6,.,TRBV29-1,TRBD2,CSVSRTSGGISGANVLTF,TGCAGCGTTTCCCGGACTAGCGGGGGGATTTCTGGGGCCAACGTCCTGACTTTC
TRBJ2-5,.,TRBV5-1,TRBD2,CASSFQREGPETQYF,TGCGCCAGCAGTTTCCAGCGGGAGGGCCCCGAGACCCAGTACTTC
TRBJ2-7,.,TRBV5-6,.,CASSPYQGRSYEQYF,TGTGCCAGCAGCCCCTACCAAGGTAGGTCCTACGAGCAGTACTTC
TRBJ2-1,many,TRBV28,TRBD2,CASSPPALRASGRGNEQFF,TGTGCCAGCAGTCCTCCAGCCCTTAGGGCTAGCGGGAGAGGCAATGAGCAGTTCTTC
TRBJ2-1,few,TRBV7-2,.,CASSLNPLAAEQFF,TGTGCCAGCAGCTTAAATCCCTTGGCCGCGGAGCAGTTCTTC
TRBJ2-1,many,TRBV29-1,.,CSVKEPAGSYNEQFF,TGCAGCGTCAAAGAACCGGCCGGCTCCTACAATGAGCAGTTCTTC
TRBJ2-2,many,TRBV24-1,TRBD2,CATRRLAGGRNTGELFF,TGTGCCACCAGGAGACTAGCGGGAGGCCGGAACACCGGGGAGCTGTTTTTT
TRBJ2-3,few,TRBV15,TRBD1,CATSRGTGGPDTQYF,TGTGCCACCAGCAGGGGGACAGGGGGACCAGATACGCAGTATTTT
TRBJ2-1,many,TRBV29-1,TRBD2,CSDLPSGRVRNEQFF,TGCAGCGACCTGCCTAGCGGGAGGGTGCGCAATGAGCAGTTCTTC
TRBJ2-1,.,TRBV30,.,CAWSRVHREQFF,TGTGCCTGGAGTAGGGTCCACCGTGAGCAGTTCTTC
TRBJ2-1,few,TRBV4-3,TRBD1,CASSQGPGTVISDEQFF,TGCGCCAGCAGCCAAGGTCCCGGGACAGTAATTTCGGATGAGCAGTTCTTC
TRBJ2-3,.,TRBV29-1,.,CSVAAGWTSSTDTQYF,TGCAGCGTTGCGGCAGGGTGGACTTCTAGCACAGATACGCAGTATTTT
TRBJ1-1,many,TRBV5-1,.,CASRGTWGTEAFF,TGCGCCAGCAGGGGAACCTGGGGGACTGAAGCTTTCTTT
TRBJ2-2,many,TRBV12-3/TRBV12-4,.,CASSFPSGDPWGGELFF,TGTGCCAGCAGTTTCCCTTCGGGGGATCCTTGGGGCGGGGAGCTGTTTTTT
TRBJ1-2,few,TRBV24-1,TRBD1,CATSDRTGPADGYTF,TGTGCCACCAGTGACAGGACAGGGCCTGCGGATGGCTACACCTTC
TRBJ2-3,.,TRBV5-4,.,CASSSDGRSTDTQYF,TGTGCCAGCAGTTCTGACGGGAGAAGCACAGATACGCAGTATTTT
TRBJ2-5,.,TRBV10-3,.,CAISEAGATETQYF,TGTGCCATCAGTGAGGCAGGGGCCACCGAGACCCAGTACTTC
TRBJ1-2,few,TRBV28,TRBD1,CASSLTGTVVSSGYTF,TGTGCCAGCAGTTTAACCGGGACAGTGGTATCGAGTGGCTACACCTTC
TRBJ2-1,many,TRBV6-2/TRBV6-3,.,CASSYALPGQGSGSNEQFF,TGTGCCAGCAGTTACGCTCTTCCAGGACAGGGGAGCGGGAGCAATGAGCAGTTCTTC
TRBJ2-7,.,TRBV12-3/TRBV12-4,TRBD2,CASSHWGGGYEQYF,TGTGCCAGCTCTCATTGGGGGGGGGGCTACGAGCAGTACTTC
TRBJ1-1,.,TRBV29-1,.,CSVEDLPPGEAFF,TGCAGCGTTGAGGATTTGCCCCCCGGTGAAGCTTTCTTT
TRBJ2-5,many,TRBV6-2/TRBV6-3,.,CASSSAGVGETQYF,TGTGCCAGCAGTTCCGCAGGGGTAGGAGAGACCCAGTACTTC
TRBJ2-3,.,TRBV11-2,TRBD2,CASSLLLSGSGDTQYF,TGTGCCAGCAGCTTACTCCTTAGCGGGAGTGGGGATACGCAGTATTTT
TRBJ2-3,many,TRBV25-1,TRBD2,CASSFSGRADTQYF,TGTGCCAGCAGTTTTAGCGGGAGGGCGGATACGCAGTATTTT
TRBJ2-7,.,TRBV7-9,.,CASSEPSYEQYF,TGTGCCAGCAGCGAACCGAGCTACGAGCAGTACTTC
TRBJ2-3,.,TRBV7-2,.,CASSLAGTHVTDTQYF,TGTGCCAGCAGCTTGGCAGGGACTCACGTTACAGATACGCAGTATTTT
TRBJ2-1,few,TRBV29-1,TRBD2,CSVSGRAGVNNEQFF,TGCAGCGTTAGCGGGAGGGCCGGGGTAAACAATGAGCAGTTCTTC
TRBJ2-6,few,TRBV29-1,.,CSVEEPSGANVLTF,TGCAGCGTTGAAGAGCCATCTGGGGCCAACGTCCTGACTTTC
TRBJ2-1,few,TRBV7-2,TRBD2,CASSLAGLAEYNEQFF,TGTGCCAGCAGCTTAGCGGGGCTAGCGGAGTACAATGAGCAGTTCTTC
TRBJ1-4,.,TRBV28,.,CASSFGQGEKLFF,TGTGCCAGCAGTTTTGGCCAGGGTGAAAAACTGTTTTTT
TRBJ2-7,few,TRBV18,TRBD2,CASSPMAGGIPYEQYF,TGTGCCAGCTCACCAATGGCGGGAGGGATTCCCTACGAGCAGTACTTC
TRBJ2-2,many,TRBV29-1,TRBD2,CSGTGLAGTGELFF,TGCAGCGGCACCGGACTAGCGGGAACCGGGGAGCTGTTTTTT